The 32 T cell receptor beta chains below were found in one sample sequenced in a study of control samples from healthy donors and cancer patients. Measured with immunoSEQ multiplex PCR; TCRdb has only the in-frame clones, and not every one. The table has more than 95,000 clones, around nine tenths seen once. What was sequenced was PBMCs. These receptors were taken from a man aged 55 to 69 with lung cancer.

This rearrangement joins TRBV5-1 to TRBJ1-2, with TRBD1 as a possible D gene (5 bases). V gave up 4 bases and J gave up 4 bases, with 14 bases separating them. The CDR3 totals 14 residues. Germline V gene lookup returns CDR1 SGHRS and CDR2 YFSETQ. In DNA form, the CDR3 reads TGCGCCAGCAGCCCCGTCAGGGATCCCTATGGCTACACCTTC. This gives the protein CASSPVRDPYGYTF.

The J gene is TRBJ1-2, the V gene TRBV2, with 7 bases that match TRBD1. V trimming: 5 bases; J trimming: 6 bases; junction bases outside the gene matches: 12. Germline CDR1 reads SNHLY; CDR2 reads FYNNEI. This CDR3 contains 15 residues. Written as DNA, the CDR3 is TGTGCCAGCAGTCAATCCACTTCCACAGGGGATGGCTACACCTTC. Residues: CASSQSTSTGDGYTF.

This chain links TRBV3-1 (or the pseudogene TRBV3-2) with TRBJ1-4; D is perhaps TRBD1 (5 bases). Germline loops: CDR1 LGHDT, CDR2 YNNKEL (reference sequence). The CDR3 covers 15 residues. V dropped 2 bases and J dropped 7 bases, with 14 bases sitting between them. The CDR3 DNA reads TGTGCCAGCAGCCAATTTATAGGGGAGGGTGAAAAACTGTTTTTT. Amino acid sequence: CASSQFIGEGEKLFF.

V usage is TRBV12-5 and J usage is TRBJ2-2, with 9 positions matching TRBD2. The CDR3 sequence is 18 residues long. Looked up from germline, CDR1 is LGHNT and CDR2 is FRNRAP. Trimming at V came to 4 bases and at J to 8 bases, leaving 17 bases not matched to a gene. DNA for the CDR3: TGTGCTAGTGGTTCCCTCGGGCTAGCGGGGACCCACGGGGGGGAGCTGTTTTTT. It encodes CASGSLGLAGTHGGELFF.

J is TRBJ2-7 and V is TRBV9; no clear D gene. This CDR3 spans 13 amino acids. V dropped 0 bases and J dropped 5 bases, with 9 bases sitting between them. Germline loops: CDR1 SGDLS, CDR2 YYNGEE. Here the CDR3 reads CASSVEGKNEQYF. CDR3 nucleotides: TGTGCCAGCAGCGTAGAGGGAAAGAACGAGCAGTACTTC.

The gene calls are TRBV7-9 and TRBJ1-5, with D possibly being TRBD1 (6 bases). The CDR3 runs 15 residues. The germline V gene encodes CDR1 SEHNR and CDR2 FQNEAQ (reference sequence). Trimming cost V 3 bases and J 1 base, with 10 bases left between them. This CDR3 reads CASSFAGASNQPQHF. CDR3 coding DNA: TGTGCCAGCAGCTTCGCGGGGGCGAGCAATCAGCCCCAGCATTTT.

This clone was seen a handful of times. V usage is TRBV30 and J usage is TRBJ1-1; D remains ambiguous. The CDR3 spans 12 residues. The V gene's germline CDR1 is GTSNPN and CDR2 SVGIG (reference sequence). Deletions cut 0 bases from V and 5 bases from J, with 7 bases between. CDR3 residues: CAWSVRATEAFF. DNA of the CDR3: TGTGCCTGGAGTGTACGGGCAACTGAAGCTTTCTTT.

V and J are TRBV5-1 and TRBJ2-3; the D gene is possibly TRBD2 (5 bases). Trimming removed 5 bases from V and 0 bases from J, with 19 bases in between. The length of the CDR3 is 17 residues. The germline gives CDR1 SGHRS, CDR2 YFSETQ. The CDR3 DNA is TGCGCCAGCAGTCTCCGGGGAACTGACACTAGCACAGATACGCAGTATTTT. Its translation is CASSLRGTDTSTDTQYF.

CDR3 amino acids: CASSEYLDSSEQFF. The CDR3 DNA reads as TGTGCCAGCAGTGAATATCTGGACTCTAGTGAGCAGTTCTTC. The rearrangement links TRBV25-1 to TRBJ2-1; a weak D match, TRBD2 (5 bases). Germline CDR1 is MGHDK and CDR2 is SYGVNS. The V end lost 0 bases, the J end lost 9 bases, and 12 bases lay between the germline ends. The CDR3 runs to 14 residues.

CDR3 sequence reads: CASSLGEETQYF. For the CDR3, the DNA is TGTGCCAGCAGCTTAGGAGAAGAGACCCAGTACTTC. The chain is built from TRBV11-1 and TRBJ2-5; D remains unclear. V shed 1 base and J shed 3 bases, with 3 bases lying between them. The germline CDR1 and CDR2 sequences are SGHAT and FQDESV (reference sequence). The CDR3 totals 12 residues. Filled out from reference TRBV11-1 and TRBJ2-5, the complete variable domain reads EAEVAQSPRYKITEKSQAVAFWCDPISGHATLYWYRQILGQGPELLVQFQDESVVDDSQLPKDRFSAERLKGVDSTLKIQPAELGDSAMYLCASSLGEETQYFGPGTRLLVL.

The V and J genes are TRBV7-3 and TRBJ2-7; 9 positions match TRBD1. In germline, CDR1 is SGHTA, CDR2 FQGTGA. The CDR3 extends over 17 amino acids. With 2 bases clipped from V and 3 bases from J, the junction kept 11 bases outside the gene matches. Here the CDR3 reads CASSLGTTGTGHYEQYF. As DNA, the CDR3 is TGTGCCAGCAGCTTAGGTACGACGGGGACAGGGCACTACGAGCAGTACTTC.

This chain connects TRBV2 to TRBJ2-4; 9 bases are a match to TRBD1. CDR1 and CDR2 from the germline V gene are SNHLY and FYNNEI. The CDR3 totals 14 residues. The V gene end was trimmed by 6 bases and the J gene end by 11 bases; junction bases not matched to a gene: 11. The CDR3 sequence: CASSRSGTGSLQYF. DNA of the CDR3: TGTGCCAGCAGCCGGTCCGGGACAGGGTCCCTTCAGTACTTC.

The chain has TRBV3-1 (or the pseudogene TRBV3-2) and TRBJ2-1; D remains unclear. Germline assignment: CDR1 LGHDT and CDR2 YNNKEL (reference sequence). V was cut by 0 bases and J by 3 bases, with 6 bases left in between. This CDR3 is 14 amino acids long. Here the CDR3 DNA reads TGTGCCAGCAGCCAAGATAATAACTACAATGAGCAGTTCTTC. This encodes CASSQDNNYNEQFF.

The rearrangement joins TRBV10-3 to TRBJ2-1, with D hard to call. This CDR3 has 14 residues. Trimming cost V 2 bases and J 10 bases, with 15 bases left between them. Germline loops: CDR1 ENHRY, CDR2 SYGVKD. CDR3 residues: CAISENPPEWEQFF. The CDR3 DNA reads as TGTGCCATCAGTGAGAATCCCCCGGAGTGGGAGCAGTTCTTC.

V gene TRBV4-2 combines with J gene TRBJ2-2; D gene ambiguous. This CDR3 is 12 amino acids long. Trimming removed 8 bases at V and 2 bases at J, with 6 bases between. Germline-derived CDR1 and CDR2 are LGHNA and YNFKEQ. CDR3 coding DNA: TGTGCCAGCGAGATAAACACCGGGGAGCTGTTTTTT. Translated: CASEINTGELFF.

This sequence joins TRBV5-4 and TRBJ2-3, with D tentatively TRBD2 (6 bases). The CDR3 contains 17 residues. Germline CDR1 is SGHNT and CDR2 is YYREEE (reference sequence). V was shortened by 10 bases and J by 0 bases, with 24 bases between the two germline ends. Here the CDR3 DNA reads TGTGCCGTTTTCCCCGGCTCAGGAGGGGTGAGCACAGATACGCAGTATTTT. This gives the protein CAVFPGSGGVSTDTQYF.

This chain connects TRBV7-2 to TRBJ2-1; no clear D. The ends were cut back, 6 bases at V and 4 bases at J, with 16 bases in the middle. Germline CDR1 and CDR2: SGHTA and FQGNSA. The CDR3 is 15 residues long. The CDR3 nucleotides read TGTGCCAGCAGGGTAACGGATGGCAGATACAATGAGCAGTTCTTC. Translated: CASRVTDGRYNEQFF. Using reference TRBV7-2 and TRBJ2-1 for the parts outside the CDR3, the full variable domain is GAGVSQSPSNKVTEKGKDVELRCDPISGHTALYWYRQSLGQGLEFLIYFQGNSAPDKSGLPSDRFSAERTGGSVSTLTIQRTQQEDSAVYLCASRVTDGRYNEQFFGPGTRLTVL.

The chain carries TRBV5-1 and TRBJ2-1; D gene ambiguous. Trimming cost V 3 bases and J 2 bases, with 12 bases left between them. Germline V lookup: CDR1 SGHRS, CDR2 YFSETQ. The CDR3 is made up of 15 amino acids. The CDR3 DNA sequence: TGCGCCAGCAGCTCTGACCTAGGTACCTACAATGAGCAGTTCTTC. This gives the protein CASSSDLGTYNEQFF.

This rearrangement joins TRBV6-1 to TRBJ1-2; no clear D gene. Trimming removed 3 bases from V and 5 bases from J, with 13 bases in between. The CDR3 loop spans 14 amino acids. Germline lookup yields CDR1 MNHNS and CDR2 SASEGT. CDR3 DNA: TGTGCCAGCAGTGACGCCGGGTCCTCATATGGCTACACCTTC. Encoded protein: CASSDAGSSYGYTF.

In the case of this clone: Other DNA sequences from this sample encode an identical CDR3 as well. The chain links TRBV6-5 to TRBJ1-2; 7 bases map to TRBD1. This CDR3 spans 15 amino acids. V lost 0 bases, J lost 2 bases, and 3 bases stayed unmatched. Germline CDR1 MNHEY, CDR2 SVGAGI. The CDR3 DNA is TGTGCCAGCAGTTACTCGACGGGACAGAACTATGGCTACACCTTC. Protein sequence: CASSYSTGQNYGYTF.

This chain connects TRBV5-1 to TRBJ1-1; 8 bases agree with TRBD1. The V gene end was trimmed by 4 bases and the J gene end by 0 bases; junction bases not matched to a gene: 11. The CDR3 is 17 amino acids. Germline values: CDR1 SGHRS, CDR2 YFSETQ. This CDR3 reads CASSGSPDRAMNTEAFF. As DNA, the CDR3 is TGCGCCAGCAGCGGTAGCCCGGACAGGGCGATGAACACTGAAGCTTTCTTT.

CDR3 bases: TGTGCCAGCAGCGTAAACCCCGGGACAGGGGAACAAGAGACCCAGTACTTC. Translated: CASSVNPGTGEQETQYF. The chain recombines TRBV9 with TRBJ2-5; 10 nucleotides line up with TRBD1. This CDR3 comprises 17 residues. Per the germline V gene, CDR1 is SGDLS and CDR2 is YYNGEE. Unmatched junction bases numbered 8, after V lost 1 base and J lost 2 bases.

The genes are TRBV6-5 and TRBJ2-2; D is perhaps TRBD1 (6 bases). Germline values: CDR1 MNHEY, CDR2 SVGAGI. The CDR3 has 14 residues. Trimming removed 6 bases at V and 5 bases at J, with 13 bases between. CDR3 region: CASSRTATTGELFF. The CDR3 nucleotides are TGTGCCAGCAGCAGGACAGCAACAACCGGGGAGCTGTTTTTT.

The chain couples TRBV6-6 to TRBJ1-6, with a tentative D call TRBD1 (5 bases). The CDR3 length is 13 residues. Germline CDR1 is MNHNY and CDR2 is SVGAGI (reference sequence). The V and J ends lost 5 bases and 9 bases respectively, with 11 bases between them. The CDR3 region has the DNA TGTGCCAGCAGTCACCAGGGAAGTTCACCCCTCCACTTT. Amino acids: CASSHQGSSPLHF.

The chain has TRBV6-6 and TRBJ1-6, with D unresolved. The germline V gene has CDR1 MNHNY and CDR2 SVGAGI (reference sequence). V dropped 4 bases and J dropped 8 bases, with 12 bases sitting between them. The CDR3 runs 14 residues. The CDR3 loop is CASSWEGADSPLHF. The CDR3 nucleotides are TGTGCCAGCAGTTGGGAGGGAGCCGATTCACCCCTCCACTTT.

The CDR3 sequence: CASSFGPDGQPQHF. DNA of the CDR3: TGCGCCAGCAGCTTCGGACCGGACGGGCAGCCCCAGCATTTT. V is TRBV5-1 and J is TRBJ1-5; no reliable D call. The CDR3 covers 14 residues. The V end was cut by 2 bases, the J end by 7 bases, with 13 bases between. Germline values: CDR1 SGHRS, CDR2 YFSETQ.

The chain is built from TRBV5-1 and TRBJ2-5, with D maybe TRBD2 (6 bases). CDR1 and CDR2 (germline): SGHRS, YFSETQ. V lost 0 bases to trimming and J lost 1 base, with 10 bases between them. The CDR3 is 15 amino acids. The CDR3 here is CASSLGRGLQETQYF. CDR3 sequence (DNA): TGCGCCAGCAGCTTGGGGCGGGGACTCCAAGAGACCCAGTACTTC.

J is TRBJ1-4 and V is TRBV2; TRBD1 aligns across 8 bases. V was pared by 6 bases and J by 7 bases, with 13 bases of the junction left unmatched. This CDR3 comprises 16 residues. Per germline, CDR1 SNHLY and CDR2 FYNNEI. The CDR3 DNA sequence: TGTGCCAGCAGCGAACCCTACCCAGGGGGCAGTGAAAAACTGTTTTTT. It yields the protein CASSEPYPGGSEKLFF.

The genes are TRBV7-3 and TRBJ2-1, with 8 positions matching TRBD2. V lost 5 bases, J lost 3 bases, and 12 bases stayed unmatched. CDR3 length: 17 amino acids. The V gene's germline CDR1 is SGHTA and CDR2 FQGTGA. The CDR3 protein is CASSRSGAGDLYNEQFF. Written as DNA, the CDR3 is TGTGCCAGCAGCAGGTCGGGAGCGGGGGACCTCTACAATGAGCAGTTCTTC.

The J gene is TRBJ2-7, the V gene TRBV5-8, with 8 bases that match TRBD1. CDR1 is SGHTS, CDR2 YDEGEE, per germline. Trimming removed 0 bases from V and 2 bases from J; junction bases left unmatched: 4. This CDR3 is 15 amino acids long. This CDR3 reads CASSLGQGPTYEQYV. The CDR3 DNA sequence: TGTGCCAGCAGCTTGGGACAGGGGCCTACCTACGAGCAGTACGTC.

The chain uses TRBV9 and TRBJ2-1; 10 bases agree with TRBD2. Germline V gene sequence: CDR1 SGDLS, CDR2 YYNGEE. V lost 4 bases to trimming and J lost 4 bases; unmatched junction nucleotides: 8. The length of the CDR3 is 16 residues. In nucleotides, the CDR3 is TGTGCCAGCAGCACACTGGCTAGCGGGGGTTACAATGAGCAGTTCTTC. Encoded protein: CASSTLASGGYNEQFF.

This clone was found once. Written as DNA, the CDR3 is TGTGCCAGCTCACCACCCGTATTAGGGGGGGCCACTGAAGCTTTCTTT. Translated: CASSPPVLGGATEAFF. This chain uses TRBV18 with TRBJ1-1; D is possibly TRBD1 (6 bases). This CDR3 comprises 16 residues. V gave up 0 bases and J gave up 4 bases, with 15 bases separating them. Germline CDR1 KGHSH, CDR2 LQKENI.